This T cell receptor beta chain stems from a study of monozygotic twins with inflammatory bowel disease. Germline V CDR1 and CDR2: DFQATT, SNEGSKA (reference sequence). The CDR3 runs to 19 residues. The cDNA of both the TCRalpha and TCRbeta chains was subjected to two nested PCRs of about 15 and 9 cycles. TCRdb re-called the 5' RACE reads; every CDR3 protein appears as one record, without DNA. This repertoire includes approximately 160,000 distinct CDR3 sequences. The sequencing input was blood. The genes are TRBV20-1 and TRBJ2-1; absent DNA, TCRdb's TRBD1 call cannot be checked. This receptor was obtained from a human donor with ulcerative colitis or Crohn's disease, or a healthy co-twin of an affected twin (not recorded which). CDR3 loop: CSARRRTGGLDAPPSNLFF.